This record covers a single T cell receptor (beta chain). These data are taken from a study of T-cell reconstitution after alpha-beta-depleted transplantation in children. This CDR3 comprises 15 residues. With 7 bases removed from V and 9 bases from J, the gap between germline ends came to 19 bases. From germline, CDR1 is SEHNR and CDR2 FQNEAQ (reference sequence). Preparation of the TCRbeta library was carried out with unique molecular identifiers. TCRdb recomputed calls from the PCR reads with MiXCR, one row per CDR3 protein. The sample contains under 350,000 distinct CDR3 sequences, about a tenth of which appear only once.

The TCR comes from a human donor who donated a stem cell graft to a child with SCID. The V call is TRBV7-9, the J call TRBJ1-6, with TRBD1 as a possible D gene (5 bases). The sample consisted of PBMCs from the stem cell graft donor, taken from the stem cell graft. CDR3 protein: CASTLGPGGSSPLHF. As DNA, the CDR3 is TGTGCCAGCACTTTAGGGCCGGGGGGTAGTTCACCCCTCCACTTT.